This T cell receptor beta chain was sequenced during a study of blood T cell repertoires in COVID-19. At the level of the study: Both acute and convalescent COVID-19 samples were obtained from the United States, Italy and Spain. PBMCs, B-cell-depleted T cells, or T cells provided the cDNA or gDNA that made up the material.

Methods used by the authors: Nucleated cell number was recorded as an estimate derived from reference gene primer amplification. Data came from immunoSEQ multiplex PCR; TCRdb stores just in-frame clones and leaves some out. V and J calls and clone size are those listed in that table; D and trimming were worked out from the DNA. The sample comprises 100,000 to 150,000 clones, 86% of which are singletons, and about 4.7% rests with the top ten. Trimming removed 6 bases from V and 5 bases from J; junction bases left unmatched: 4. CDR1 and CDR2 from the germline V gene are MNHEY and SVGAGI. The CDR3 contains 12 residues.

The sequenced material came from peripheral blood. V and J are TRBV6-5 and TRBJ2-7; 7 nucleotides align to TRBD1. The TCR sequence derives from a man aged 35 to 55 with acute or convalescent COVID-19. In nucleotides, the CDR3 is TGTGCCAGCAGGGACAGGCTCGACGAGCAGTACTTC. Its protein product is CASRDRLDEQYF.